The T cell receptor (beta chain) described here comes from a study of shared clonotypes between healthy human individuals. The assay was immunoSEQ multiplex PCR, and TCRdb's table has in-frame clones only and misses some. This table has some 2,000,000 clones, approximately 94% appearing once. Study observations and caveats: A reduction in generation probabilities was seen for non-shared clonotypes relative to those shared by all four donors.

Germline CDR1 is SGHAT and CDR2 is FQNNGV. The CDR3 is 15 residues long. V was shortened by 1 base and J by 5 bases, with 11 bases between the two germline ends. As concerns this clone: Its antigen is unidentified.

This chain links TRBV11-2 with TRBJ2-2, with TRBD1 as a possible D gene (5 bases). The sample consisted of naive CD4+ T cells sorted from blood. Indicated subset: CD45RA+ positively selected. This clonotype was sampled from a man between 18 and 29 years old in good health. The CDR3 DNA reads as TGTGCCAGCAGCTTAGCGCAGGGTTGGACCGGGGAGCTGTTTTTT. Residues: CASSLAQGWTGELFF. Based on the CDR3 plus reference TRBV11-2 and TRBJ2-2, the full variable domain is EAGVAQSPRYKIIEKRQSVAFWCNPISGHATLYWYQQILGQGPKLLIQFQNNGVVDDSQLPKDRFSAERLKGVDSTLKIQPAKLEDSAVYLCASSLAQGWTGELFFGEGSRLTVL.